This entry concerns a single T cell receptor (beta chain). The data were obtained in a study of T cell changes during pregnancy in multiple sclerosis. From germline, CDR1 is LGHNT and CDR2 FRNRAP. The CDR3 totals 17 residues. With V trimmed by 1 base and J by 1 base, 6 bases remained unmatched. TCRdb's copy holds only in-frame clones and misses some; the assay was immunoSEQ multiplex PCR. This sample has 50,000 to 65,000 clones, with around 96% found just once. This sequence originates from a female donor with multiple sclerosis, enrolled in a pregnancy study. The chain joins TRBV12-5 to TRBJ2-2, with 7 nucleotides matching TRBD1. This specimen consisted of CD8+ T cells from peripheral blood mononuclear cells, obtained after pregnancy. This CDR3 reads CASGLEATGRNTGELFF. The CDR3 DNA reads TGTGCTAGTGGTTTGGAAGCGACAGGGAGGAACACCGGGGAGCTGTTTTTT.